This TCR beta chain is from a study of OX40 agonist ivuxolimab in advanced cancers. Study-level information: In this cohort, patients received ivuxolimab, an agonistic anti-OX40 (CD134) antibody. Recorded diagnoses for dose-escalation patients were hepatocellular carcinoma, melanoma, renal cell or head and neck cancer.

Whole-study results and caveats: Determination of antigen specificity was not performed for the expanded peripheral T cells. Blood T cells, both CD4+ and CD8+, expanded clonally by week 6 at 0.1 to 3.0 mg/kg.

The method was immunoSEQ multiplex PCR; TCRdb's version includes in-frame clones alone and lacks a portion of them. The sample yields about 64,000 clones, about 90% seen once. There are 11 residues in the CDR3. The germline V gene encodes CDR1 GTSNPN and CDR2 SVGIG (reference sequence). V lost 2 bases, J lost 3 bases, and 4 bases lay in between. Turning to this clone: What it binds is not known.

This TCR came from an adult with an advanced solid tumor such as melanoma, head and neck, liver or kidney cancer. The chain carries TRBV30 and TRBJ1-1; no firm D call. Sequenced material: CD4+ or CD8+ T cells sorted from blood, taken in a trial of the OX40 agonist ivuxolimab. The CDR3 nucleotides are TGTGCCTGGAGTTCGTACACTGAAGCTTTCTTT. It translates to CAWSSYTEAFF.